Below are 31 T cell receptor beta chains sequenced from a single sample in a study of cytomegalovirus exposure and HLA in healthy donors. 60 Vbeta and 13 Jbeta primers were used in PCR. Sequenced by immunoSEQ multiplex PCR; TCRdb stores in-frame clones only, minus some. The sample has under 200,000 clones, around two thirds seen once; the top ten hold roughly 2.9%. Material: PBMCs. The origin of the receptors is a man aged 40-50 years in good health and CMV-seronegative.

This clone was observed a few times. This chain joins TRBV15 and TRBJ2-7; tentatively, D is TRBD2 (5 bases). Germline V gene data show CDR1 as LNHNV and CDR2 as YYDKDF (reference sequence). Trimming removed 0 bases at V and 4 bases at J, with 13 bases between. The CDR3 is 15 amino acids. CDR3 protein: CATSRDLEAVYEQYF. The CDR3 region has the DNA TGTGCCACCAGCAGAGACTTAGAAGCGGTATACGAGCAGTACTTC.

The chain links TRBV5-8 to TRBJ2-1; the match to TRBD2 covers 14 bases. This CDR3 spans 16 amino acids. The ends lost 4 bases at V and 6 bases at J; junction bases unmatched: 6. Germline V gives CDR1 SGHTS, CDR2 YDEGEE. The CDR3: CASSVPGLAGANEQFF. The CDR3, as DNA: TGTGCCAGCAGCGTTCCGGGACTAGCGGGAGCCAATGAGCAGTTCTTC. The whole variable domain, remainder taken from reference TRBV5-8 and TRBJ2-1, is EAGVTQSPTHLIKTRGQQATLRCSPISGHTSVYWYQQALGLGLQFLLWYDEGEERNRGNFPPRFSGRQFPNYSSELNVNALELEDSALYLCASSVPGLAGANEQFFGPGTRLTVL.

The V and J genes are TRBV9 and TRBJ1-1; possible D gene TRBD1, 5 bases. The CDR3 sequence is 14 residues long. Germline loops: CDR1 SGDLS, CDR2 YYNGEE. V lost 0 bases and J lost 5, with 11 bases in between. CDR3 in amino acids: CASSVEPGGTEAFF. The CDR3 DNA reads as TGTGCCAGCAGCGTAGAGCCGGGGGGAACTGAAGCTTTCTTT.

The CDR3 DNA sequence: TGCAGCGTTGAAGATCGGTTAGCGGGGGGGCCAGGCGAGCAGTACTTC. Translation: CSVEDRLAGGPGEQYF. The chain links TRBV29-1 to TRBJ2-7; 11 bases agree with TRBD2. V lost 0 bases, J lost 6 bases, and 10 bases stayed unmatched. Germline CDR1 SQVTM, CDR2 ANQGSEA. The CDR3 totals 16 residues.

The count of this clone is one. This rearrangement joins TRBV7-2 to TRBJ1-3, with D perhaps matching TRBD1 (6 bases). CDR1 is SGHTA, CDR2 FQGNSA, per germline. CDR3 length equals 19 residues. V was pared by 5 bases and J by 3 bases, with 26 bases between. CDR3 protein: CASSRKTTSGTIVGNTIYF. In DNA, the CDR3 is TGTGCCAGCAGCCGAAAGACAACTTCAGGGACAATTGTTGGAAACACCATATATTTT.

As concerns this clone: A read error may account for a junction end that differs from germline. The J gene is TRBJ1-4, the V gene TRBV2, with a tentative D call TRBD1 (6 bases). Germline V gene sequence: CDR1 SNHLY, CDR2 FYNNEI. CDR3 length: 13 residues. This chain's CDR3 is CASNRVIREELFF. CDR3 DNA sequence: TGTGCCAGCAACAGGGTTATTCGTGAAGAACTGTTTTTT.

J is TRBJ1-2 and V is TRBV29-1; TRBD1 is a possible D gene (5 bases). CDR3 length: 11 residues. CDR1 is SQVTM, CDR2 ANQGSEA, per germline. The germline V and J ends were trimmed by 2 bases and 8 bases, with 9 bases remaining between them. The CDR3 spells CSVESGEGYTF. Here the CDR3 DNA reads TGCAGCGTTGAATCGGGGGAAGGCTACACCTTC.

This clone was counted between two and nine times. The chain uses TRBV18 and TRBJ2-5; 9 bases match TRBD1. There are 16 residues in the CDR3. Trimming at V came to 5 bases and at J to 5 bases, leaving 12 bases not matched to a gene. CDR1 and CDR2 (germline): KGHSH, LQKENI. CDR3 in amino acids: CASSKSRDRVGETQYF. CDR3 coding DNA: TGTGCCAGCTCAAAGTCCCGGGACAGGGTTGGGGAGACCCAGTACTTC.

The chain carries TRBV2 and TRBJ1-1, with no clear D. Trimming removed 6 bases from V and 8 bases from J, with 7 bases in between. This CDR3 region has 10 residues. Germline loops: CDR1 SNHLY, CDR2 FYNNEI. In DNA form, the CDR3 reads TGTGCCAGCAGAAATTTAGAAGCTTTCTTT. The encoded protein is CASRNLEAFF.

This sequence joins TRBV11-3 and TRBJ2-1; perhaps TRBD2 as D (6 bases). V was clipped by 5 bases and J by 12 bases, with 17 bases between them. The CDR3 is 13 residues long. Germline V gene lookup returns CDR1 SGHNT and CDR2 YENEEA. This CDR3 is CASSQGGLPGQFF. CDR3 bases: TGTGCCAGCAGCCAGGGAGGCCTGCCCGGGCAGTTCTTC. The full variable domain, in which reference TRBV11-3 and TRBJ2-1 provide the parts outside the CDR3, is EAGVVQSPRYKIIEKKQPVAFWCNPISGHNTLYWYLQNLGQGPELLIRYENEEAVDDSQLPKDRFSAERLKGVDSTLKIQPAELGDSAVYLCASSQGGLPGQFFGPGTRLTVL.

The chain is built from TRBV5-1 and TRBJ2-1; 13 positions agree with TRBD2. There are 15 residues in the CDR3. CDR1 and CDR2 (germline): SGHRS, YFSETQ. V lost 4 bases, J lost 10 bases, and 8 bases stayed unmatched. In nucleotides, the CDR3 is TGCGCCAGCAGCCCAACTAGCGGGAGGGAAAAGGAGCAGTTCTTC. Protein sequence: CASSPTSGREKEQFF.

This chain links TRBV7-9 with TRBJ2-3; tentative D call: TRBD2 (7 bases). Per germline, CDR1 SEHNR and CDR2 FQNEAQ (reference sequence). V lost 5 bases and J lost 4, with 16 bases in between. There are 15 residues in the CDR3. CDR3 region: CASSGRGSIADTQYF. The CDR3 bases are TGTGCCAGCAGCGGGAGGGGGAGCATAGCAGATACGCAGTATTTT.

The genes are TRBV7-9 and TRBJ2-2; 10 nucleotides align to TRBD1. Germline CDR1 is SEHNR and CDR2 is FQNEAQ (reference sequence). The CDR3 is 16 residues long. Trimming removed 5 bases from V and 5 bases from J; junction bases left unmatched: 8. The CDR3 is CASSRQGQGWTGELFF. DNA for the CDR3: TGTGCCAGCAGCCGTCAGGGACAGGGGTGGACCGGGGAGCTGTTTTTT.

The V and J genes are TRBV18 and TRBJ2-7; D may be TRBD1 (6 bases). This CDR3 contains 17 residues. Germline V gene data show CDR1 as KGHSH and CDR2 as LQKENI. V lost 6 bases, J lost 0 bases, and 21 bases lay in between. CDR3 protein: CASSPRNRDGASYEQYF. CDR3 nucleotides: TGTGCCAGCTCGCCTAGGAACAGGGACGGTGCCTCCTACGAGCAGTACTTC.

This chain links TRBV19 with TRBJ2-1, with a tentative D call TRBD1 (6 bases). From germline, CDR1 is LNHDA and CDR2 SQIVND (reference sequence). With 5 bases removed from V and 3 bases from J, the gap between germline ends came to 20 bases. CDR3 length equals 17 residues. The CDR3 DNA follows: TGTGCCAGTAGTTGGCTCACAGGGCCCAGGGGCTACAATGAGCAGTTCTTC. Protein sequence: CASSWLTGPRGYNEQFF.

The chain has TRBV11-2 and TRBJ2-3, with 7 nucleotides matching TRBD1. Germline V gene sequence: CDR1 SGHAT, CDR2 FQNNGV. Trimming removed 0 bases from V and 1 base from J; junction bases left unmatched: 7. The CDR3 length is 17 residues. This CDR3 is CASSLDPDRAGTDTQYF. In nucleotides, the CDR3 is TGTGCCAGCAGCTTAGACCCCGACAGGGCGGGCACAGATACGCAGTATTTT.

The V and J genes are TRBV18 and TRBJ1-2; tentatively, D is TRBD1 (6 bases). This CDR3 has 13 residues. Germline-derived CDR1 and CDR2 are KGHSH and LQKENI. Trimming pared 2 bases from V and 2 bases from J, leaving 6 bases between. The CDR3 loop reads CASSPGQNYGYTF. DNA for the CDR3: TGTGCCAGCTCACCAGGACAGAACTATGGCTACACCTTC.

As for this clone: One junction end does not reproduce the germline sequence, and a read error may be involved. The chain uses TRBV11-3 and TRBJ1-6; D is unresolved. The CDR3 has 13 residues. The V gene's germline CDR1 is SGHNT and CDR2 YENEEA. CDR3 amino acids: CASSLVRDSALHF. The CDR3 DNA is TGTGCCAGCAGCTTAGTTCGGGATTCAGCCCTCCACTTT.

The chain joins TRBV25-1 to TRBJ2-7, with TRBD1 matching over 9 bases. This CDR3 spans 16 amino acids. The trim removed 0 bases at V and 3 bases at J, leaving 6 bases unmatched. Germline V gene lookup returns CDR1 MGHDK and CDR2 SYGVNS. CDR3 DNA sequence: TGTGCCAGCAGTGAATATTTCGGGACAGGGAACTACGAGCAGTACTTC. Residues: CASSEYFGTGNYEQYF.

J is TRBJ1-1 and V is TRBV15, with a tentative D call TRBD1 (6 bases). The CDR3 has 14 amino acids. V lost 3 bases to trimming and J lost 11 bases, with 19 bases between them. Germline V gene data show CDR1 as LNHNV and CDR2 as YYDKDF (reference sequence). The CDR3 bases are TGTGCCACCAGCAGGGAGACAGGTCGGCCCTTGGCTTTCTTT. Translating it yields CATSRETGRPLAFF.

This clone was picked up a small number of times. The chain uses TRBV7-8 and TRBJ2-7, with TRBD2 matching over 11 bases. Germline-derived CDR1 and CDR2 are SGHVS and FQNEAQ. V dropped 1 base and J dropped 0; count of bases not matched to a gene: 11. This CDR3 region has 19 residues. This CDR3 is CASSLGDDLLAGVSYEQYF. CDR3 bases: TGTGCCAGCAGCTTAGGAGACGACCTACTAGCGGGAGTCTCCTACGAGCAGTACTTC.

This clone showed up just a few times. The chain joins TRBV30 to TRBJ2-1; perhaps TRBD1 as D (5 bases). Per the germline V gene, CDR1 is GTSNPN and CDR2 is SVGIG (reference sequence). Trimming took 3 bases from V and 0 from J, leaving 12 bases between them. This CDR3 has 15 amino acids. This CDR3 is CAWSKQVSSYNEQFF. CDR3 DNA: TGTGCCTGGAGCAAACAGGTGAGCTCCTACAATGAGCAGTTCTTC. The full variable domain, rest sourced from reference TRBV30 and TRBJ2-1, is SQTIHQWPATLVQPVGSPLSLECTVEGTSNPNLYWYRQAAGRGLQLLFYSVGIGQISSEVPQNLSASRPQDRQFILSSKKLLLSDSGFYLCAWSKQVSSYNEQFFGPGTRLTVL.

V gene TRBV6-1 combines with J gene TRBJ1-6; D not resolved. Deletions cut 7 bases from V and 9 bases from J, with 16 bases between. The CDR3 is 14 residues long. CDR1 and CDR2 (germline): MNHNS, SASEGT. The CDR3 nucleotides read TGTGCCAGCACTAGTGGGTCTCGGGTTTCACCCCTCCACTTT. Translating it yields CASTSGSRVSPLHF.

The rearrangement uses TRBV15 and TRBJ2-7; D gene unclear. Germline-derived CDR1 and CDR2 are LNHNV and YYDKDF (reference sequence). V was trimmed by 1 base and J by 3 bases, leaving 7 bases between them. This CDR3 is built from 13 residues. CDR3 loop: CATSRGQNYEQYF. CDR3 bases: TGTGCCACCAGCAGAGGGCAGAACTACGAGCAGTACTTC.

A few counts support this clone. The V and J genes are TRBV7-9 and TRBJ2-5, with 11 positions matching TRBD1. The J call may not be correct, given that the DNA end is closer to TRBJ2-7. The germline V gene encodes CDR1 SEHNR and CDR2 FQNEAQ (reference sequence). There are 19 residues in the CDR3. The CDR3 DNA reads as TGTGCCAGCAGCTTAGTAGGACAGGGGGCGCGCGACTCGTGGTACGAGCAGTACTTC. It specifies CASSLVGQGARDSWYEQYF.

This clone was counted a few times. V is TRBV9 and J is TRBJ2-2; 8 bases are shared with TRBD2. The CDR3 extends over 16 amino acids. The V segment lost 2 bases and the J segment 3 bases; nucleotides outside the gene matches: 6. Germline-derived CDR1 and CDR2 are SGDLS and YYNGEE. Here the CDR3 reads CASSVQPGGHTGELFF. The CDR3 nucleotides are TGTGCCAGCAGCGTCCAACCGGGAGGGCACACCGGGGAGCTGTTTTTT.

This chain uses TRBV5-5 with TRBJ1-1; 9 bases line up with TRBD1. V was clipped by 4 bases and J by 2 bases; unmatched bases: 9. Germline V gives CDR1 SGHKS, CDR2 YYEKEE (reference sequence). The length of the CDR3 is 16 residues. CDR3: CASSPGQGLGNTEAFF. CDR3 nucleotide sequence: TGTGCCAGCAGCCCGGGACAGGGCTTAGGAAACACTGAAGCTTTCTTT.

This clone appeared a few times. V usage is TRBV7-2 and J usage is TRBJ2-1; D unclear. Between the trimmed V and J ends, which lost 1 base and 0 bases, there was a span of 7 bases. CDR1 is SGHTA, CDR2 FQGNSA, per germline. The CDR3 runs to 15 residues. The DNA for the CDR3 is TGTGCCAGCAGCTTAGAACCTAGCTCCTACAATGAGCAGTTCTTC. It encodes CASSLEPSSYNEQFF.

The rearrangement links TRBV5-1 to TRBJ2-7, with 11 bases fitting TRBD1. Germline CDR1 is SGHRS and CDR2 is YFSETQ. The trim removed 3 bases at V and 3 bases at J, leaving 5 bases unmatched. The CDR3 sequence is 15 residues long. CDR3 sequence: CASSSTGTGGYEQYF. CDR3 bases: TGCGCCAGCAGCTCCACCGGGACAGGGGGCTACGAGCAGTACTTC.

This rearrangement joins TRBV27 to TRBJ1-1; the D is unclear. CDR1 and CDR2 (germline): MNHEY, SMNVEV (reference sequence). The V end lost 5 bases, the J end lost 0 bases, and 10 bases lay between the germline ends. This CDR3 contains 14 residues. The CDR3 nucleotides are TGTGCCAGCAGTCAACTAGGGATGAACACTGAAGCTTTCTTT. Protein sequence: CASSQLGMNTEAFF.

The chain is built from TRBV6-1 and TRBJ2-1; D may be TRBD2 (7 bases). The V gene's germline CDR1 is MNHNS and CDR2 SASEGT. The CDR3 loop spans 14 amino acids. The V gene lost 10 bases and the J gene lost 7 bases, with 20 bases spanning the gap. The CDR3: CAIQLGGRRNEQFF. DNA of the CDR3: TGTGCCATCCAGCTCGGGGGGCGCCGGAATGAGCAGTTCTTC.